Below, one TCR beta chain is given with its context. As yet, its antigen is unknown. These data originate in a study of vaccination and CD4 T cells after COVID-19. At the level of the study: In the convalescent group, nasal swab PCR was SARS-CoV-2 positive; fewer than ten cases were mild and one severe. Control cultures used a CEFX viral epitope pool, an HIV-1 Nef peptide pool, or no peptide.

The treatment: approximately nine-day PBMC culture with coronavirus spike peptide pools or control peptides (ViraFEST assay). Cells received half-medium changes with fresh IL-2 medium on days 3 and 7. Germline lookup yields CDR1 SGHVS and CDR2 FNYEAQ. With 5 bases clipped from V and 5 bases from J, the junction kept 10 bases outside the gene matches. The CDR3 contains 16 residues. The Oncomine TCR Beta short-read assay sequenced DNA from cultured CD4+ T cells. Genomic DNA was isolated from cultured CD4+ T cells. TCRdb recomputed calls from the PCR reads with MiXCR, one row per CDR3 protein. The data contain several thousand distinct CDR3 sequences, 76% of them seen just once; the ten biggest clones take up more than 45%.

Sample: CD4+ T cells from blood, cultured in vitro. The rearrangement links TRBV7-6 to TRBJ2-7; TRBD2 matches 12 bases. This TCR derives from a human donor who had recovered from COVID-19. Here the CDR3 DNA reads TGTGCCAGCAGCCCAGGACTAGCGGGGAGTCAGCACGAGCAGTACTTC. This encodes CASSPGLAGSQHEQYF. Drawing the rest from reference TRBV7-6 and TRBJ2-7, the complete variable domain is GAGVSQSPRYKVTKRGQDVALRCDPISGHVSLYWYRQALGQGPEFLTYFNYEAQQDKSGLPNDRFSAERPEGSISTLTIQRTEQRDSAMYRCASSPGLAGSQHEQYFGPGTRLTVT.